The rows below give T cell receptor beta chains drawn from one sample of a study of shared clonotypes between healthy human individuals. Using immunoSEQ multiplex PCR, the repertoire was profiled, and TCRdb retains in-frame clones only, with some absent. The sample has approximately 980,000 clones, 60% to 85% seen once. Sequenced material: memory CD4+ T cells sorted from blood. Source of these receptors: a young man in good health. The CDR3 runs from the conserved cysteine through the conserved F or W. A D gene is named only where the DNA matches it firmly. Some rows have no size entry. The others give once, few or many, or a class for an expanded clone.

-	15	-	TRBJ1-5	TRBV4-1	TGCGCCAGCAGCCAAGTTAACGAAGTAGCATGGCCCCAGCATTTT	CASSQVNEVAWPQHF
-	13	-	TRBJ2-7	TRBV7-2	TGTGCCAGCAGCTCCTGGGAGAACTACGAGCAGTACTTC	CASSSWENYEQYF
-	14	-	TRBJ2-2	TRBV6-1	TGTGCCAGCAGGGTGGCAGGGCTGGCCGGGGAGCTGTTTTTT	CASRVAGLAGELFF
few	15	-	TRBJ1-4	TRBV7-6	TGTGCCAGCAGCCTTGGGCCTAACAACAAGGAAAAACTGTTTTTT	CASSLGPNNKEKLFF
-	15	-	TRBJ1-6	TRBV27	TGTGCCAGCAGTACCTCTCAGGGGTATAATTCACCCCTCCACTTT	CASSTSQGYNSPLHF
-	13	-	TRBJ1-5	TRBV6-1	TGTGCCAGCAGTGACACGGGCAGGGAGCCCCAGCATTTT	CASSDTGREPQHF
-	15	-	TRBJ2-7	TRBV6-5	TGTGCCAGCAGTTCCTTCCGGGACCCATACTACGAGCAGTACTTC	CASSSFRDPYYEQYF
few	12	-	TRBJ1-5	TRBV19	TGTGCCAGTAGTATAGCCGAAGGAGCCCAGCATTTT	CASSIAEGAQHF
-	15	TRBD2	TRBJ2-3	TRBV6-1	TGTGCCAGCCAGCGGGGGCCGGTTAGCACAGATACGCAGTATTTT	CASQRGPVSTDTQYF
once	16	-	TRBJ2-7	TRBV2	TGTGCCAGCAGTGATCCGGGAAAGGCCTCGTCCTACGAGCAGTACTTC	CASSDPGKASSYEQYF
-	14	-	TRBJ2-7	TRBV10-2	TGCGCCAGCTCTAATCCCCCGTTGGCCTACGAGCAGTACTTC	CASSNPPLAYEQYF
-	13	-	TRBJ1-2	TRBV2	TGTGCCAGCAGTCGCGGCGATAACTATGGCTACACCTTC	CASSRGDNYGYTF
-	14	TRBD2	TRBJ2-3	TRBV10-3	TGTGCCATCAGTGACTCGGGCGGGGGATCTACGCAGTATTTT	CAISDSGGGSTQYF
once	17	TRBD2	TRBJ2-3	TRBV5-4	TGTGCCAGCAGACTACTAGCGGGGGGCTCCGGCACAGATACGCAGTATTTT	CASRLLAGGSGTDTQYF
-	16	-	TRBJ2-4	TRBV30	TGTGCCTGGAGTTCCTTCCGAGGGAATGCCAAAAACATTCAGTACTTC	CAWSSFRGNAKNIQYF
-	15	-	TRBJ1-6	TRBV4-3	TGCGCCAGCAGCCAATCAGTTATGACACGGGACCCCCTCCACTTT	CASSQSVMTRDPLHF
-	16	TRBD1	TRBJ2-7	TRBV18	TGTGCCAGCTCGTACGTACCCGGGACAGGGACCTACGAGCAGTACTTC	CASSYVPGTGTYEQYF